One and the same sample provided the 23 T cell receptor beta chains below, sequenced in a study of T cell responses to AZD1222 COVID-19 vaccine. Sequenced by immunoSEQ multiplex PCR; TCRdb stores in-frame clones only, minus some. This sample has 100,000 to 150,000 clones, with 80% to 95% found just once. The sample consisted of peripheral blood, taken on day 0 of MenACWY control vaccination. The origin of the receptors is an adult in good health.

This clone was detected a few times. The CDR3 bases are TGTGCCAGCAGTGAAGGGACTAGCCCCTACGAGCAGTACGTC. The encoded protein is CASSEGTSPYEQYV. The V and J genes are TRBV6-1 and TRBJ2-7, with 8 nucleotides matching TRBD2. After removal of 1 base from V and 2 bases from J, the junction contained 1 base not matched to a gene. Germline V gives CDR1 MNHNS, CDR2 SASEGT. This CDR3 has 14 amino acids.

The chain combines TRBV3-1 (or the pseudogene TRBV3-2) with TRBJ2-1; 11 bases agree with TRBD2. The CDR3 length is 17 residues. V was clipped by 1 base and J by 4 bases; unmatched bases: 6. The germline V gene has CDR1 LGHDT and CDR2 YNNKEL (reference sequence). CDR3 in DNA: TGTGCCAGCAGCCAAGTTCCTAGCGGGAGGCTTTACAATGAGCAGTTCTTC. As protein: CASSQVPSGRLYNEQFF.

The chain combines TRBV20-1 with TRBJ2-1; 10 bases line up with TRBD2. Germline CDR1 DFQATT, CDR2 SNEGSKA (reference sequence). V was clipped by 3 bases and J by 5 bases; unmatched bases: 7. The CDR3 sequence is 15 residues long. CDR3 residues: CSASSERGGHNEQFF. CDR3 nucleotide sequence: TGCAGTGCTAGTTCCGAGCGGGGGGGCCACAATGAGCAGTTCTTC.

V usage is TRBV7-6 and J usage is TRBJ2-5; 8 nucleotides line up with TRBD1. Germline values: CDR1 SGHVS, CDR2 FNYEAQ. The CDR3 extends over 15 amino acids. V lost 0 bases and J lost 4; bases outside the gene matches: 4. CDR3 sequence: CASSLAGTGGETQYF. CDR3 in DNA: TGTGCCAGCAGCTTAGCGGGGACAGGAGGAGAGACCCAGTACTTC.

The chain has TRBV10-1 and TRBJ2-7, with 9 bases lining up with TRBD1. Germline values: CDR1 WNHNN, CDR2 SYGVQD (reference sequence). The V and J ends lost 2 bases and 4 bases, in that order; junction bases with no gene match: 3. This CDR3 spans 14 amino acids. CDR3: CASSEPGQGYEQYV. CDR3 DNA sequence: TGCGCCAGCAGTGAGCCGGGACAGGGTTACGAGCAGTACGTC.

The genes are TRBV5-4 and TRBJ1-2; 9 bases are a match to TRBD1. The CDR3 is made up of 16 amino acids. V shed 5 bases, J shed 1 base, and the junction held 9 bases outside the gene matches. The V gene's germline CDR1 is SGHNT and CDR2 YYREEE (reference sequence). The CDR3 region has the DNA TGTGCCAGCAGTCCACAGGGGGCTAGTTATAACTATGGCTACACCTTC. Translated, it gives CASSPQGASYNYGYTF. Drawing the rest from reference TRBV5-4 and TRBJ1-2, the complete variable domain is ETGVTQSPTHLIKTRGQQVTLRCSSQSGHNTVSWYQQALGQGPQFIFQYYREEENGRGNFPPRFSGLQFPNYSSELNVNALELDDSALYLCASSPQGASYNYGYTFGSGTRLTVV.

This clone was seen only a few times. Other DNA sequences from this sample encode an identical CDR3 as well. The chain has TRBV5-1 and TRBJ1-5, with D possibly matching TRBD1 (5 bases). V was trimmed by 0 bases and J by 0 bases, leaving 7 bases between them. From germline, CDR1 is SGHRS and CDR2 YFSETQ. CDR3 length: 15 amino acids. The CDR3 nucleotides are TGCGCCAGCAGCTTGGGGCAGGGTAGCAATCAGCCCCAGCATTTT. Protein: CASSLGQGSNQPQHF.

The count of this clone is one. The chain employs TRBV10-2 and TRBJ2-7; the match to TRBD1 covers 8 bases. The CDR3 extends over 16 amino acids. V shed 1 base, J shed 0 bases, and the junction held 5 bases outside the gene matches. CDR1 and CDR2 (germline): WSHSY, SAAADI. CDR3 protein: CASSEWGQDNSYEQYV. The DNA for the CDR3 is TGCGCCAGCAGTGAGTGGGGACAGGACAACTCCTACGAGCAGTACGTC.

V is TRBV6-5 and J is TRBJ2-7; TRBD1 aligns across 8 bases. Germline lookup yields CDR1 MNHEY and CDR2 SVGAGI. Trimming at V came to 7 bases and at J to 4 bases, leaving 9 bases not matched to a gene. This CDR3 is built from 14 residues. The DNA for the CDR3 is TGTGCCAGCACGGACAGGGAGAGAGGTTACGAGCAGTACTTC. This codes for CASTDRERGYEQYF.

V and J are TRBV18 and TRBJ1-5; 12 bases line up with TRBD1. Trimming took 1 base from V and 2 from J; bases not matched to a gene: 6. From germline, CDR1 is KGHSH and CDR2 LQKENI. The CDR3 has 18 residues. This CDR3 is CASSPQGQGALGNQPQHF. CDR3 DNA: TGTGCCAGCTCACCACAGGGACAGGGGGCGCTCGGCAATCAGCCCCAGCATTTT. The variable domain in full, with the rest retrieved from reference TRBV18 and TRBJ1-5, is NAGVMQNPRHLVRRRGQEARLRCSPMKGHSHVYWYRQLPEEGLKFMVYLQKENIIDESGMPKERFSAEFPKEGPSILRIQQVVRGDSAAYFCASSPQGQGALGNQPQHFGDGTRLSIL.

The V gene is TRBV2, the J gene TRBJ1-4; tentatively, D is TRBD1 (5 bases). Between the trimmed V and J ends, which lost 6 bases and 5 bases, there was a span of 16 bases. The V gene's germline CDR1 is SNHLY and CDR2 FYNNEI. This CDR3 region has 15 residues. DNA for the CDR3: TGTGCCAGCAGGGGGGGAGGACACCCGAATGAAAAACTGTTTTTT. Encoded protein: CASRGGGHPNEKLFF.

The V call is TRBV6-5, the J call TRBJ2-7, with 7 nucleotides matching TRBD2. With 6 bases clipped from V and 0 bases from J, the junction kept 5 bases outside the gene matches. Per the germline V gene, CDR1 is MNHEY and CDR2 is SVGAGI. The length of the CDR3 is 14 residues. The chain's CDR3 is CASRATSFSYEQYF. Here the CDR3 DNA reads TGTGCCAGCAGGGCGACTAGCTTCTCCTACGAGCAGTACTTC.

The chain recombines TRBV5-8 with TRBJ2-3, with TRBD2 identical over 7 bases. J gave up 2 bases and V 7 bases, and 7 bases lay outside the gene matches. The CDR3 sequence is 14 residues long. Germline V gene sequence: CDR1 SGHTS, CDR2 YDEGEE. CDR3 sequence (DNA): TGTGCCAGCCGCCTGGGAGGGGCCACAGATACGCAGTATTTT. Residues: CASRLGGATDTQYF.

The chain couples TRBV4-1 to TRBJ1-5; the match to TRBD1 covers 7 bases. CDR3 size: 20 residues. Germline values: CDR1 MGHRA, CDR2 YSYEKL. Trimming removed 0 bases from V and 4 bases from J; junction bases left unmatched: 18. CDR3 nucleotides: TGCGCCAGCAGCCAAGAACCGAAGGCCGGGGGACAGCTTTTGAATCAGCCCCAGCATTTT. Protein: CASSQEPKAGGQLLNQPQHF.

This clone was seen just once. V gene TRBV21-1 combines with J gene TRBJ1-5; the table gives TRBD1 as D, unverified against the DNA. TRBV21-1 is a pseudogene locus. The CDR3 runs 16 residues. The CDR3 coding sequence is TGTGCCAGCAGCAAAGCCAGACAGGGTTGGAATCAGCCCCAGCATTTT. This translates into CASSKARQGWNQPQHF.

The rearrangement links TRBV6-1 to TRBJ2-3; no reliable D call. Germline-derived CDR1 and CDR2 are MNHNS and SASEGT. Trimming took 2 bases from V and 3 from J, leaving 6 bases between them. This CDR3 is 13 amino acids long. The CDR3 loop reads CASSEPQTDTQYF. Here the CDR3 DNA reads TGTGCCAGCAGTGAACCCCAAACAGATACGCAGTATTTT.

The gene calls are TRBV24-1 and TRBJ1-4; the D gene is possibly TRBD1 (5 bases). This CDR3 contains 15 residues. The V end was cut by 3 bases, the J end by 10 bases, with 17 bases between. The germline V gene has CDR1 KGHDR and CDR2 SFDVKD. CDR3 coding DNA: TGTGCCACCAGTGATACCGGAGTGGGGGGTGGAAAACTGTTTTTT. Protein product: CATSDTGVGGGKLFF.

This chain connects TRBV27 to TRBJ1-1, with D possibly TRBD1 on 5 matching bases. The CDR3 has 14 residues. Looked up from germline, CDR1 is MNHEY and CDR2 is SMNVEV (reference sequence). Deletions cut 0 bases from V and 4 bases from J, with 9 bases between. CDR3 bases: TGTGCCAGCAGTTTATCGCGGGGGGTCACTGAAGCTTTCTTT. This gives the protein CASSLSRGVTEAFF.

The V gene is TRBV29-1, the J gene TRBJ1-2, with D possibly matching TRBD1 (5 bases). Trimming shortened V by 2 bases and J by 8 bases, and 18 bases separated the two germline ends. The CDR3 extends over 14 amino acids. Germline V gives CDR1 SQVTM, CDR2 ANQGSEA. This chain's CDR3 is CSVEPSIQRGGYTF. As DNA, the CDR3 is TGCAGCGTTGAACCTTCCATCCAAAGGGGCGGCTACACCTTC.

The V call is TRBV25-1, the J call TRBJ2-5; perhaps D is TRBD1 or TRBD2 (7 bases each). The CDR3 runs 14 residues. CDR1 and CDR2 from the germline V gene are MGHDK and SYGVNS. Trimming cost V 7 bases and J 2 bases, with 14 bases left between them. This CDR3 is CASTQGGRQETQYF. CDR3 DNA: TGTGCCAGCACCCAGGGGGGGCGGCAAGAGACCCAGTACTTC.

V gene TRBV27 combines with J gene TRBJ2-4; possibly TRBD2 for D (6 bases). V was trimmed by 2 bases and J by 8 bases, leaving 16 bases between them. Germline CDR1 is MNHEY and CDR2 is SMNVEV (reference sequence). The CDR3 is 15 amino acids. CDR3 sequence (DNA): TGTGCCAGCAGTTTAGGTGGAGGAGGGGCCCACATTCAGTACTTC. It translates to CASSLGGGGAHIQYF.

The V gene is TRBV5-1, the J gene TRBJ1-5; no reliable D call. The germline gives CDR1 SGHRS, CDR2 YFSETQ. V lost 4 bases and J 5 bases, leaving 13 bases between the germline ends. This CDR3 is 14 amino acids long. Here the CDR3 reads CASSLGPNDQPQHF. CDR3 nucleotide sequence: TGCGCCAGCAGCCTCGGACCGAATGATCAGCCCCAGCATTTT.

This CDR3 is CASSNRARHEKLFF. The CDR3 DNA follows: TGTGCCAGCAGTAACCGTGCCCGGCATGAAAAACTGTTTTTT. This sequence joins TRBV6-5 and TRBJ1-4; D gene uncertain. Trimming left V 5 bases short and J 6 bases short, with 13 bases between. This CDR3 is built from 14 residues. The germline CDR1 and CDR2 sequences are MNHEY and SVGAGI.